This T cell receptor beta chain was recorded in a study of spatial heterogeneity in lung cancer. Overall study: Sequence detection consistently recorded a greater number of beta-chain than alpha-chain sequences. The study, taken as a whole, reports: How many expanded intratumoral alpha and beta TCRs were present tracked the tumor mutation count, which was a count of nonsynonymous mutations.

V was pared by 1 base and J by 2 bases, with 7 bases of the junction left unmatched. Germline values: CDR1 SGHAT, CDR2 FQNNGV. The CDR3 runs 16 residues. Time point meaning: sample taken at primary tumor resection. This clonotype is medium-sized (0.01 to 0.1%) in the sample. The target antigen is unknown. TCRdb called the 5' RACE reads again in MiXCR, with one record for every CDR3 protein. The data hold 2,000 to 3,000 distinct CDR3 sequences, with less than 1.5% observed a single time. V and J are TRBV11-2 and TRBJ2-5; 7 bases align to TRBD2. The sequence was obtained from a male donor with early-stage non-small cell lung cancer. Sequenced here: lung tumor tissue, sampled at surgery. The chain's CDR3 is CASSLASPSGQETQYF. As DNA, the CDR3 is TGTGCCAGCAGCTTAGCTTCGCCTAGCGGACAAGAGACCCAGTACTTC.